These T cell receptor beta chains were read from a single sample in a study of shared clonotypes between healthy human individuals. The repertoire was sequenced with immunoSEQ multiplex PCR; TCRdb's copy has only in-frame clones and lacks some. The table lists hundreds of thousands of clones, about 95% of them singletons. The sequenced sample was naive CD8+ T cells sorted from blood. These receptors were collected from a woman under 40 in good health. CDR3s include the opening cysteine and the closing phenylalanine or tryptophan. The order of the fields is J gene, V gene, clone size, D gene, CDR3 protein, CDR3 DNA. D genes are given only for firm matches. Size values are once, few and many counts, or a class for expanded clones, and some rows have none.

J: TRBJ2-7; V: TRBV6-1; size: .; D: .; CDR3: CASSPADGPYEQYF; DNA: TGTGCCAGCAGCCCTGCGGACGGTCCCTACGAGCAGTACTTC
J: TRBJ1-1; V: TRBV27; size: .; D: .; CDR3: CASSFVVNTEAFF; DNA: TGTGCCAGCAGTTTTGTAGTTAACACTGAAGCTTTCTTT
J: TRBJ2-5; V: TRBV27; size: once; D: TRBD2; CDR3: CASSDGGRETQYF; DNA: TGTGCCAGCAGTGACGGCGGGAGGGAGACCCAGTACTTC
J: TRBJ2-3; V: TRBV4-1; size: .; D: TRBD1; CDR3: CASSPGTGIITDTQYF; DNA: TGCGCCAGCAGCCCTGGGACAGGGATAATTACAGATACGCAGTATTTT
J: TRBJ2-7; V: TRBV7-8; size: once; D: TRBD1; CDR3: CASSPQGARYEQYF; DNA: TGTGCCAGCAGCCCACAGGGGGCTCGCTACGAGCAGTACTTC
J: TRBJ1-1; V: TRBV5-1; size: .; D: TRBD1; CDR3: CASSPGQGARTEAFF; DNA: TGCGCCAGCAGCCCCGGGCAGGGGGCGCGTACTGAAGCTTTCTTT
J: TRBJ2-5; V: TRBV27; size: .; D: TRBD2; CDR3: CASSLTPGLAGGPGTQYF; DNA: TGTGCCAGCAGTCTAACCCCGGGACTAGCGGGAGGTCCCGGGACCCAGTACTTC
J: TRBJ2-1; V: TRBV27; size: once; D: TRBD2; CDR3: CASSGGVSHEQFF; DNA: TGTGCCAGCAGTGGGGGGGTTTCGCATGAGCAGTTCTTC
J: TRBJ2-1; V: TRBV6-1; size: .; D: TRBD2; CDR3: CASSEYPVGGSLVDEQFF; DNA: TGTGCCAGCAGTGAATATCCTGTAGGCGGGAGCTTGGTAGATGAGCAGTTCTTC
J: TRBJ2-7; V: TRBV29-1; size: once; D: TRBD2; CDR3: CSVEDPETSGTSYEQYF; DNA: TGCAGCGTTGAAGATCCAGAGACTAGCGGGACCTCCTACGAGCAGTACTTC
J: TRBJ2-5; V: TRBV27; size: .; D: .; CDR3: CASSPVAIPLGEQYF; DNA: TGTGCCAGCAGCCCAGTGGCCATTCCCTTAGGGGAGCAGTACTTC
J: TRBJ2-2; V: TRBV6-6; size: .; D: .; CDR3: CASSYSTTNTGELFF; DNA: TGTGCCAGCAGTTACTCGACAACGAACACCGGGGAGCTGTTTTTT
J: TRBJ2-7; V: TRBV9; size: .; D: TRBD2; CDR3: CASSGTSGYEQYF; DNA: TGTGCCAGCAGCGGGACTAGCGGGTACGAGCAGTACTTC
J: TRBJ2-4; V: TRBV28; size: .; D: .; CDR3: CASSEGDIQYF; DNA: TGTGCCAGCAGCGAGGGTGACATTCAGTACTTC
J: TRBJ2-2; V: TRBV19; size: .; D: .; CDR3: CASSAGQARGTGELFF; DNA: TGTGCCAGTAGTGCCGGACAAGCCCGGGGGACCGGGGAGCTGTTTTTT
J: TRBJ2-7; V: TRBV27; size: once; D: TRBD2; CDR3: CASSPGLATYEQYF; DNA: TGTGCCAGCAGCCCTGGACTAGCGACTTACGAGCAGTACTTC
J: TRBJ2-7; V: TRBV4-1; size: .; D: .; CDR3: CASSQDDRSHAYEQYF; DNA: TGCGCCAGCAGCCAAGATGATCGTTCCCACGCTTACGAGCAGTACTTC
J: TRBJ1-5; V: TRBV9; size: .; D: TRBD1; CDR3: CASSGQGGNQPQHF; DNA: TGTGCCAGCAGCGGCCAGGGGGGCAATCAGCCCCAGCATTTT
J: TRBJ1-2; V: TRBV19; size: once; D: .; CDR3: CASSPPGAYYGYTF; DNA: TGTGCCAGTAGCCCACCGGGGGCCTACTATGGCTACACCTTC
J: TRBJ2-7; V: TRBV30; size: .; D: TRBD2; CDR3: CAWSVDETRVGLAGYYEQYF; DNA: TGTGCCTGGAGTGTAGACGAAACCCGAGTCGGACTAGCGGGATATTACGAGCAGTACTTC
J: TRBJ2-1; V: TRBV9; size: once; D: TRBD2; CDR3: CASRGLAGGPNEQFF; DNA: TGTGCCAGCAGGGGACTAGCGGGAGGACCCAATGAGCAGTTCTTC
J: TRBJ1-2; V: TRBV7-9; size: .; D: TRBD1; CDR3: CASSRGQAYGYTF; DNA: TGTGCCAGCAGCAGGGGACAGGCCTATGGCTACACCTTC
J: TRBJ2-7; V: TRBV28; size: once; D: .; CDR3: CASSILYEQYF; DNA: TGTGCCAGCAGTATCCTCTACGAGCAGTACTTC
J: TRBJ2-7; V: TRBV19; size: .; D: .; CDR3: CASSIVQERAYEQYF; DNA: TGTGCCAGTAGTATCGTCCAGGAAAGGGCCTACGAGCAGTACTTC
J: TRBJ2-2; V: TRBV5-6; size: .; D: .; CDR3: CASRGDTEGTGELFF; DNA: TGTGCCAGCAGGGGCGACACTGAAGGCACCGGGGAGCTGTTTTTT
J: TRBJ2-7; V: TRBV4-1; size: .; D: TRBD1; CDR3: CASSQTGQAGSEQYF; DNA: TGCGCCAGCAGCCAGACCGGACAGGCTGGCTCCGAGCAGTACTTC
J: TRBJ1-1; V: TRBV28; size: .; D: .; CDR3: CASSLGREAFF; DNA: TGTGCCAGCAGTTTAGGCAGGGAGGCTTTCTTT
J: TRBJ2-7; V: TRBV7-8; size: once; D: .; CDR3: CASSFRDSREQYF; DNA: TGTGCCAGCAGCTTCCGGGACTCAAGGGAGCAGTACTTC
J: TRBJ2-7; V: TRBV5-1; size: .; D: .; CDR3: CASSQGPGEQYF; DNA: TGCGCCAGCAGCCAAGGACCGGGCGAGCAGTACTTC
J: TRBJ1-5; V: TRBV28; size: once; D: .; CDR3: CAGRGIDSNQPQHF; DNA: TGTGCCGGGAGAGGAATAGATAGCAATCAGCCCCAGCATTTT